One and the same sample provided the 14 T cell receptor beta chains below, sequenced in a study of identical twins. MiXCR, applied by TCRdb to the 5' RACE reads, yields one record per CDR3 protein. The table has about 240,000 distinct CDR3 sequences, about 10% seen once. Sequenced material: memory T cells sorted from blood. Receptor source: a man between 45 and 60 years old in good health.

The V call is TRBV7-2, the J call TRBJ2-4; TRBD2 might be the D (5 bases). The CDR3 runs 12 residues. V gave up 5 bases and J gave up 7 bases, with 9 bases separating them. Germline values: CDR1 SGHTA, CDR2 FQGNSA. CDR3 loop: CASSSRGNIQYF. In DNA form, the CDR3 reads TGTGCCAGCAGCAGTCGGGGTAACATTCAGTACTTC.

The V and J genes are TRBV6-1 and TRBJ1-5; 10 bases fit TRBD1. CDR3 size: 14 residues. Unmatched junction bases numbered 6, after V lost 6 bases and J lost 7 bases. Per germline, CDR1 MNHNS and CDR2 SASEGT. The CDR3 nucleotides are TGTGCCAGCAGGCCGACAGGGGGCTTACAGCCCCAGCATTTT. It encodes CASRPTGGLQPQHF.

CDR3 amino acids: CASSYVGRDEQFF. DNA for the CDR3: TGTGCCAGCAGTTACGTGGGCAGGGATGAGCAGTTCTTC. The chain couples TRBV6-2 or TRBV6-3 to TRBJ2-1; TRBD1 is a possible D gene (5 bases). Germline V CDR1 and CDR2: MNHEY, SVGEGT. This CDR3 comprises 13 residues. Trimming removed 2 bases from V and 8 bases from J, with 10 bases in between.

This clonotype occurred many times. CDR3 sequence (DNA): TGTGCCATCAGTGAGCCGGCTTCAAACGAGCAGTACTTC. Its protein product is CAISEPASNEQYF. The chain recombines TRBV10-3 with TRBJ2-7, with D uncertain. V shed 2 bases and J shed 5 bases, with 10 bases lying between them. This CDR3 is 13 amino acids long. Germline loops: CDR1 ENHRY, CDR2 SYGVKD.

This clonotype came up a few times. The genes are TRBV28 and TRBJ2-3, with 12 nucleotides matching TRBD1. Germline values: CDR1 MDHEN, CDR2 SYDVKM. The CDR3 consists of 15 residues. V was pared by 5 bases and J by 6 bases, with 6 bases of the junction left unmatched. Written as DNA, the CDR3 is TGTGCCAGCAGTCCGGGGGGACAGGGGGCCGATACGCAGTATTTT. Translation gives CASSPGGQGADTQYF.

This clonotype was seen more than once but under ten times. This chain links TRBV19 with TRBJ1-1, with D possibly matching TRBD1 (6 bases). CDR1 LNHDA and CDR2 SQIVND come from the germline V gene (reference sequence). CDR3 length: 14 residues. V gave up 6 bases and J gave up 1 base, with 12 bases separating them. The CDR3 loop reads CASRAQGTNTEAFF. In DNA form, the CDR3 reads TGTGCCAGTAGAGCACAGGGAACGAACACTGAAGCTTTCTTT. Using reference TRBV19 and TRBJ1-1 for the parts outside the CDR3, the full variable domain is DGGITQSPKYLFRKEGQNVTLSCEQNLNHDAMYWYRQDPGQGLRLIYYSQIVNDFQKGDIAEGYSVSREKKESFPLTVTSAQKNPTAFYLCASRAQGTNTEAFFGQGTRLTVV.

This clonotype was recorded at least ten times. J is TRBJ1-1 and V is TRBV4-3; maybe TRBD1 (6 bases). The germline CDR1 and CDR2 sequences are LGHNA and YSLEER. With 1 base removed from V and 1 base from J, the gap between germline ends came to 7 bases. This CDR3 has 14 amino acids. This CDR3 is CASSQGQANTEAFF. The CDR3 bases are TGCGCCAGCAGCCAAGGACAGGCGAACACTGAAGCTTTCTTT.

This clonotype has a count of ten or more. The chain combines TRBV21-1 with TRBJ2-7; TRBD1, the table's D call, lacks a check against the DNA. TRBV21-1 is annotated as a pseudogene. The CDR3 has 17 amino acids. The CDR3 nucleotides are TGTGCCAGCACCTTCCGAGCTACAGGGAATCGTTCCTACGAGCAGTACTTC. Its translation: CASTFRATGNRSYEQYF.

This clonotype has a count of ten or more. The CDR3 region has the DNA TGTGCCAGCAGCGTGGGACTAGACACCTCCTACAATGAGCAGTTCTTC. Translated: CASSVGLDTSYNEQFF. The genes are TRBV9 and TRBJ2-1; 8 bases map to TRBD2. This CDR3 is built from 16 residues. Germline lookup yields CDR1 SGDLS and CDR2 YYNGEE. J gave up 0 bases and V 2 bases, and 4 bases lay outside the gene matches.

The chain joins TRBV20-1 to TRBJ2-7; 10 bases map to TRBD2. V shed 4 bases, J shed 1 base, and the junction held 7 bases outside the gene matches. The CDR3 length is 15 residues. Germline V gene lookup returns CDR1 DFQATT and CDR2 SNEGSKA (reference sequence). CDR3 loop: CSAKLASGGSYEQYF. CDR3 DNA: TGCAGTGCTAAATTGGCTAGCGGGGGATCCTACGAGCAGTACTTC.

This clonotype was seen only a few times. The chain has TRBV5-1 and TRBJ2-7; D may be TRBD1 (5 bases). The CDR3 is made up of 15 amino acids. Germline CDR1 SGHRS, CDR2 YFSETQ. Trimming removed 4 bases at V and 0 bases at J, with 14 bases between. CDR3 nucleotides: TGCGCCAGCAGCGCCGGTCCAGGGTACTCCTACGAGCAGTACTTC. It codes for CASSAGPGYSYEQYF. Drawing the rest from reference TRBV5-1 and TRBJ2-7, the complete variable domain is KAGVTQTPRYLIKTRGQQVTLSCSPISGHRSVSWYQQTPGQGLQFLFEYFSETQRNKGNFPGRFSGRQFSNSRSEMNVSTLELGDSALYLCASSAGPGYSYEQYFGPGTRLTVT.

This chain connects TRBV7-9 to TRBJ2-3, with a weak D call TRBD2 (6 bases). The germline CDR1 and CDR2 sequences are SEHNR and FQNEAQ (reference sequence). This CDR3 has 16 residues. The V end was cut by 0 bases, the J end by 4 bases, with 14 bases between. The CDR3 nucleotides read TGTGCCAGCAGCTTAGCCGGGAGAGGGATGGCAGATACGCAGTATTTT. This encodes CASSLAGRGMADTQYF.

There are many counts of this clonotype. This chain connects TRBV20-1 to TRBJ2-7, with a weak D call TRBD1 (6 bases). This CDR3 comprises 13 residues. Trimming shortened V by 5 bases and J by 6 bases, and 17 bases separated the two germline ends. The germline V gene encodes CDR1 DFQATT and CDR2 SNEGSKA (reference sequence). The chain's CDR3 is CSAPLGRGSEQYF. The CDR3 bases are TGCAGTGCTCCACTGGGCAGGGGTAGCGAGCAGTACTTC.

The chain links TRBV7-2 to TRBJ1-6, with a weak D call TRBD1 (5 bases). From germline, CDR1 is SGHTA and CDR2 FQGNSA. CDR3 length equals 15 residues. V was cut by 4 bases and J by 4 bases, with 11 bases left in between. The CDR3 nucleotides read TGTGCCAGCAGCTGGGGGACCGAGTATAATTCACCCCTCCACTTT. It encodes CASSWGTEYNSPLHF.